Following are 9 T cell receptor beta chains from one sample sequenced in a study of blood T cell repertoires in COVID-19. Clones were sequenced by immunoSEQ multiplex PCR, and TCRdb holds only the in-frame ones, with some missing. The table has 150,000 to 200,000 clones, approximately 87% seen once. The sequenced material came from peripheral blood. These receptors were collected from a man aged 18 to 30 with active or convalescent COVID-19.

The chain has TRBV2 and TRBJ2-5, with TRBD2 as a possible D gene (6 bases). CDR1 is SNHLY and CDR2 is FYNNEI in the germline V gene. The CDR3 runs 13 residues. V lost 3 bases and J 5 bases, leaving 10 bases between the germline ends. CDR3 residues: CASSETRGETQYF. The CDR3 region has the DNA TGTGCCAGCAGTGAGACTAGAGGCGAGACCCAGTACTTC. Together with reference TRBV2 and TRBJ2-5, the CDR3 gives the full variable domain: EPEVTQTPSHQVTQMGQEVILRCVPISNHLYFYWYRQILGQKVEFLVSFYNNEISEKSEIFDDQFSVERPDGSNFTLKIRSTKLEDSAMYFCASSETRGETQYFGPGTRLLVL.

CDR3 protein: CASTQGLFSYEQYF. The CDR3 region has the DNA TGTGCCAGTACCCAGGGCCTTTTCTCCTACGAGCAGTACTTC. This chain uses TRBV19 with TRBJ2-7; possibly TRBD1 for D (5 bases). V was pared by 7 bases and J by 0 bases, with 13 bases between. Germline CDR1 is LNHDA and CDR2 is SQIVND (reference sequence). The CDR3 is made up of 14 amino acids.

The chain recombines TRBV7-9 with TRBJ1-4; 8 nucleotides align to TRBD1. The CDR3 runs to 19 residues. From germline, CDR1 is SEHNR and CDR2 FQNEAQ (reference sequence). The trim removed 2 bases at V and 8 bases at J, leaving 19 bases unmatched. Written as DNA, the CDR3 is TGTGCCAGCAGCTTACGAATTGCAGGGGGCGCCTCGGATGCCGAAAAACTGTTTTTT. Translating it yields CASSLRIAGGASDAEKLFF.

The chain combines TRBV5-4 with TRBJ2-5; D is possibly TRBD2 (6 bases). V was cut by 4 bases and J by 1 base, with 8 bases left in between. The germline V gene encodes CDR1 SGHNT and CDR2 YYREEE (reference sequence). The CDR3 spans 13 residues. In nucleotides, the CDR3 is TGTGCCAGCAGCCCCGGGAGCCAAGAGACCCAGTACTTC. This sequence encodes CASSPGSQETQYF. Full variable domain (outside the CDR3, taken from reference TRBV5-4 and TRBJ2-5): ETGVTQSPTHLIKTRGQQVTLRCSSQSGHNTVSWYQQALGQGPQFIFQYYREEENGRGNFPPRFSGLQFPNYSSELNVNALELDDSALYLCASSPGSQETQYFGPGTRLLVL.

The V gene is TRBV7-3, the J gene TRBJ1-1; D ambiguous. The germline CDR1 and CDR2 sequences are SGHTA and FQGTGA. V gave up 5 bases and J gave up 3 bases, with 16 bases separating them. The CDR3 runs 15 residues. The CDR3 loop reads CASSPRGILDTEAFF. The DNA of the CDR3 is TGTGCCAGCAGCCCGCGAGGGATTCTAGACACTGAAGCTTTCTTT.

This chain uses TRBV6-2 or TRBV6-3 with TRBJ2-2; 7 bases are shared with TRBD2. Germline CDR1 and CDR2: MNHEY and SVGEGT. The CDR3 has 16 amino acids. The V gene end was trimmed by 2 bases and the J gene end by 2 bases; junction bases not matched to a gene: 5. This CDR3 reads CASSYGREYNTGELFF. DNA of the CDR3: TGTGCCAGCAGTTACGGGCGGGAGTACAACACCGGGGAGCTGTTTTTT.

CDR3 sequence (DNA): TGTGCCAGTCAAGGGGGTTCGAACACTGAAGCTTTCTTT. The encoded protein is CASQGGSNTEAFF. The chain joins TRBV7-9 to TRBJ1-1; the D gene is possibly TRBD1 (6 bases). V lost 9 bases, J lost 1 base, and 12 bases lay in between. The CDR3 totals 13 residues. CDR1 is SEHNR, CDR2 FQNEAQ, per germline (reference sequence).

This clone was detected only once. The CDR3 here is CASSVLAGLYGTDTQYF. The CDR3 bases are TGTGCCAGCAGCGTACTAGCGGGGCTTTACGGTACAGATACGCAGTATTTT. The rearrangement joins TRBV9 to TRBJ2-3; 9 bases fit TRBD2. Trimming took 1 base from V and 3 from J; bases not matched to a gene: 9. Germline assignment: CDR1 SGDLS and CDR2 YYNGEE. The CDR3 consists of 17 residues.

The rearrangement uses TRBV6-5 and TRBJ1-3; the D gene is possibly TRBD1 (6 bases). The CDR3 spans 14 residues. Per germline, CDR1 MNHEY and CDR2 SVGAGI. V was cut by 7 bases and J by 4 bases, with 14 bases left in between. CDR3 amino acids: CASTRGGAGNTIYF. The CDR3 nucleotides read TGTGCCAGCACCCGAGGGGGGGCCGGAAACACCATATATTTT.